These T cell receptor beta chains were read from a single sample in a study of blood T cell repertoires in COVID-19. Assay: immunoSEQ multiplex PCR; the TCRdb copy retains only in-frame clones and omits some. Of fewer than 200,000 clones listed, about 88% were seen once; the top ten hold about 0.95%. Sequencing was carried out using peripheral blood. The receptors originated from a man aged 35-49 years with acute or convalescent COVID-19. Both conserved end residues are part of each CDR3. A D gene is named only where the DNA matches it firmly. Rows give clone size only sometimes, using once, few, many, or a class for an expanded clone.

cdr3_aa cdr3_nt v_call d_call clone_size j_call
CASSPRRGDGYTF TGTGCCAGCAGCCCCCGACGGGGAGACGGCTACACCTTC TRBV7-2 - - TRBJ1-2
CASSPNRISYNEQFF TGTGCCAGCAGCCCTAACAGGATTTCCTACAATGAGCAGTTCTTC TRBV7-3 - - TRBJ2-1
CASSFLLAGLQETQYF TGTGCCAGCAGCTTTCTCTTAGCGGGGCTCCAAGAGACCCAGTACTTC TRBV5-6 TRBD2 - TRBJ2-5
CASSHQGGRYEQYF TGTGCCAGCAGTCACCAAGGGGGCAGGTACGAGCAGTACTTC TRBV6-5 TRBD1 - TRBJ2-7
CASSLGGGITDTQYF TGTGCCAGCAGCTTGGGCGGGGGAATCACAGATACGCAGTATTTT TRBV11-2 TRBD2 - TRBJ2-3
CASSRKGTSAGELFF TGTGCCAGCAGCCGGAAAGGGACTAGCGCCGGGGAGCTGTTTTTT TRBV4-2 TRBD2 - TRBJ2-2
CASSLGQGDSVYGYTF TGTGCCAGCAGCTTAGGTCAAGGGGACAGCGTGTATGGCTACACCTTC TRBV7-9 TRBD1 - TRBJ1-2
CASRFGRGVETEAFF TGCGCCAGCAGATTCGGACGGGGGGTTGAGACTGAAGCTTTCTTT TRBV5-1 - - TRBJ1-1
CASSSTTPNTEAFF TGTGCCAGCAGTTCCACGACACCGAACACTGAAGCTTTCTTT TRBV6-5 - - TRBJ1-1
CASRGGQSYEQYF TGTGCCAGCAGAGGAGGGCAGTCCTACGAGCAGTACTTC TRBV7-9 - - TRBJ2-7
CASSPRNGQAGDEQFF TGTGCCAGCAGCCCCAGAAACGGACAGGCTGGCGATGAGCAGTTCTTC TRBV9 TRBD1 - TRBJ2-1
CASSQDAGTKSAEAFF TGCGCCAGCAGCCAAGACGCCGGGACAAAGAGCGCTGAAGCTTTCTTT TRBV4-3 - - TRBJ1-1
CASQTGVNTEAFF TGTGCCTCTCAGACAGGGGTGAACACTGAAGCTTTCTTT TRBV30 TRBD1 - TRBJ1-1
CASGGDRDSFGRGYTF TGTGCCAGTGGGGGGGACAGGGATTCTTTTGGCCGGGGCTACACCTTC TRBV19 TRBD1 - TRBJ1-2
CASSPGVGRETQYF TGTGCCAGCAGCCCCGGCGTAGGGAGAGAGACCCAGTACTTC TRBV9 - - TRBJ2-5
CASTGSVGITEAFF TGTGCCAGTACTGGGTCCGTCGGGATCACTGAAGCTTTCTTT TRBV19 - once TRBJ1-1
CSVESGGGTGELFF TGCAGCGTTGAATCCGGGGGTGGCACCGGGGAGCTGTTTTTT TRBV29-1 - - TRBJ2-2
CASSLEGGRKNTEAFF TGTGCCAGCAGCTTAGAGGGAGGACGGAAGAACACTGAAGCTTTCTTT TRBV11-2 - - TRBJ1-1
CASSARDSTGELFF TGTGCCAGCAGCGCCCGGGACAGTACCGGGGAGCTGTTTTTT TRBV7-3 TRBD1 - TRBJ2-2
CASSSGQSYSGNTIYF TGTGCCAGCAGCTCAGGACAGTCTTACTCTGGAAACACCATATATTTT TRBV9 - - TRBJ1-3
CASSMTPGSGTDTQYF TGTGCCAGCAGCATGACTCCGGGATCGGGCACAGATACGCAGTATTTT TRBV9 - - TRBJ2-3
CASSRTESSYNEQFF TGTGCCAGCAGCCGTACGGAGAGCTCCTACAATGAGCAGTTCTTC TRBV7-8 - - TRBJ2-1
CASSLTRGPYEQYF TGTGCCAGCAGTTTAACACGAGGCCCCTACGAGCAGTACTTC TRBV28 - - TRBJ2-7
CASFYTGELFF TGTGCCAGTTTCTACACCGGGGAGCTGTTTTTT TRBV6-6 - - TRBJ2-2
CASSLSGGVNTEAFF TGCGCCAGCAGCTTGTCAGGGGGAGTGAACACTGAAGCTTTCTTT TRBV5-1 TRBD1 few TRBJ1-1
CASGVKGGLSQPQHF TGTGCCAGCGGAGTGAAGGGCGGGCTCAGCCAGCCCCAGCATTTT TRBV2 - once TRBJ1-5
CASGPPTALNTEAFF TGTGCTAGTGGTCCGCCGACAGCCTTGAACACTGAAGCTTTCTTT TRBV12-5 - - TRBJ1-1
CASSSGQVGTDTQYF TGTGCCAGCAGCTCGGGACAGGTGGGCACAGATACGCAGTATTTT TRBV11-1 TRBD1 - TRBJ2-3
CASSQAESSYEQYF TGCGCCAGCAGCCAAGCGGAGTCATCGTACGAGCAGTACTTC TRBV4-1 - few TRBJ2-7
CASSPPGLGQGGYEQYF TGTGCCAGCTCACCTCCTGGGTTAGGACAGGGGGGCTACGAGCAGTACTTC TRBV18 TRBD1 - TRBJ2-7
CASSVRGEAANTEAFF TGTGCCAGTAGTGTAAGGGGTGAGGCCGCGAACACTGAAGCTTTCTTT TRBV19 - - TRBJ1-1
CASSARQGIGEQYF TGTGCCAGCAGCGCCCGACAGGGGATCGGCGAGCAGTACTTC TRBV9 TRBD1 - TRBJ2-7
CASSLDSPARAFF TGTGCCAGCAGTTTGGACAGCCCCGCGCGGGCTTTCTTT TRBV7-8 - - TRBJ1-1
CASSQDSGHYEQYF TGCGCCAGCAGCCAAGATTCAGGACACTACGAGCAGTACTTC TRBV4-1 - few TRBJ2-7
CASRQTGIRDTEAFF TGCGCCAGCAGGCAAACAGGGATTCGGGACACTGAAGCTTTCTTT TRBV4-1 - - TRBJ1-1
CASRWDRGTDTQYF TGTGCCAGCAGGTGGGACAGGGGCACAGATACGCAGTATTTT TRBV6-5 TRBD1 once TRBJ2-3
CAIGTGDAYEQYF TGTGCCATCGGGACAGGGGACGCCTACGAGCAGTACTTC TRBV10-3 TRBD1 - TRBJ2-7
CAISEGQLGPYEQYF TGTGCCATCAGTGAGGGCCAGCTGGGCCCCTACGAGCAGTACTTC TRBV10-3 - - TRBJ2-7
CASSPQAEPTLNEKLFF TGTGCCAGCTCACCACAGGCGGAACCTACGCTTAATGAAAAACTGTTTTTT TRBV18 - - TRBJ1-4